This T cell receptor beta chain was obtained from a study of blood T cell repertoires in COVID-19. Study information: COVID-19 samples collected from the United States, Italy and Spain covered acute and convalescent phases. In each case, the material was cDNA or gDNA derived from T cells, B-cell-depleted T cells, or PBMCs.

Participants, roughly 18 to 90 years old, spanned fewer than 25 US areas. Original data processing: Amplification from reference gene primers served as the basis for estimated nucleated cell counts. The protocol was immunoSEQ multiplex PCR, while the TCRdb copy is restricted to in-frame clones and leaves out a portion. V, J and clone size are taken as reported in that table, and D and trimming were inferred from the DNA itself. The sample lists some 250,000 clones, about 90% seen once, with approximately 1.2% in the top ten. Germline assignment: CDR1 SGHVS and CDR2 FQNEAQ. The CDR3 consists of 15 residues. V dropped 1 base and J dropped 3 bases, with 12 bases sitting between them.

The sequence derives from a human donor in a cohort exposed to, infected with or recovered from COVID-19 (not recorded which). The donor label of this sample is uncertain. The V gene is TRBV7-8, the J gene TRBJ1-2; maybe TRBD1 (6 bases). The sample taken for sequencing was PBMCs or T cells enriched from blood (not recorded which). The CDR3 loop reads CASSLEAGADYGYTF. The CDR3 DNA reads TGTGCCAGCAGCTTAGAGGCAGGGGCGGACTATGGCTACACCTTC.